These 31 T cell receptor beta chains originate from one sample sequenced in a study of blood T cell repertoires in COVID-19. Some clones are missing from TCRdb's copy, which holds only in-frame ones; the method was immunoSEQ multiplex PCR. Of about 73,000 clones listed, 80% to 85% are singletons. Sequencing was carried out using peripheral blood. The receptors here all came from a human donor in a cohort sampled during active COVID-19.

This chain's CDR3 is CASSYSRGPHYEQYF. Written as DNA, the CDR3 is TGTGCCAGCAGTTACTCGAGGGGGCCCCACTACGAGCAGTACTTC. This rearrangement joins TRBV6-5 to TRBJ2-7; 7 nucleotides line up with TRBD1. The CDR3 has 15 residues. In germline, CDR1 is MNHEY, CDR2 SVGAGI. Losses at the gene ends were 0 bases for V and 3 bases for J; bases not matched to a gene: 5.

The J gene is TRBJ2-7, the V gene TRBV28; D ambiguous. CDR3 length: 13 amino acids. Trimming removed 5 bases at V and 2 bases at J, with 10 bases between. The germline V gene encodes CDR1 MDHEN and CDR2 SYDVKM. Here the CDR3 DNA reads TGTGCCAGCAGTGGGCCGCCCGCCTACGAGCAGTACTTC. Protein sequence: CASSGPPAYEQYF.

The chain combines TRBV13 with TRBJ2-3; D may be TRBD2 (6 bases). Trimming stripped 8 bases from V and 3 bases from J, with 15 bases between. The germline V gene has CDR1 PRHDT and CDR2 FYEKMQ (reference sequence). This CDR3 spans 14 amino acids. CDR3 amino acids: CASRRGKGTDTQYF. CDR3 DNA sequence: TGTGCCAGCCGTCGGGGGAAAGGGACAGATACGCAGTATTTT.

The chain employs TRBV10-3 and TRBJ1-5; D gene ambiguous. From germline, CDR1 is ENHRY and CDR2 SYGVKD. V gave up 10 bases and J gave up 1 base, with 11 bases separating them. CDR3 size: 13 residues. CDR3 in amino acids: CATTFRSNQPQHF. The DNA of the CDR3 is TGTGCCACTACCTTTCGGAGCAATCAGCCCCAGCATTTT.

This chain links TRBV19 with TRBJ2-5; TRBD1 matches at 9 bases. CDR1 is LNHDA and CDR2 is SQIVND in the germline V gene (reference sequence). The V and J ends lost 6 bases and 5 bases, in that order; junction bases with no gene match: 7. This CDR3 has 14 residues. CDR3 DNA: TGTGCCAGTAGCAGCGGGACAGGGTATGAGACCCAGTACTTC. Protein sequence: CASSSGTGYETQYF.

This chain uses TRBV6-5 with TRBJ2-2, with 7 bases matching TRBD2. The V gene's germline CDR1 is MNHEY and CDR2 SVGAGI. The junction had 6 bases not matched to a gene; V was cut back by 8 bases and J by 0 bases. The CDR3 extends over 15 amino acids. This CDR3 is CASGWAGANTGELFF. CDR3 sequence (DNA): TGTGCCAGCGGCTGGGCGGGGGCGAACACCGGGGAGCTGTTTTTT.

The chain is built from TRBV4-3 and TRBJ2-3, with D unclear. Trimming took off 2 bases at V and 1 base at J, with 10 bases between the two ends. Germline CDR1 and CDR2: LGHNA and YSLEER. CDR3 size: 15 residues. CDR3 protein: CASSQRQFGTDTQYF. The CDR3 DNA sequence: TGCGCCAGCAGCCAAAGACAATTCGGCACAGATACGCAGTATTTT.

V usage is TRBV10-3 and J usage is TRBJ2-7, with 7 bases that match TRBD1. The J segment lost 3 bases and the V segment lost 3 bases, leaving 17 bases of the junction unmatched. The CDR3 length is 18 residues. The germline V gene has CDR1 ENHRY and CDR2 SYGVKD. The CDR3 DNA follows: TGTGCCATCAGTGACCCTACTCCCGGTGTAGGGGGCAACTACGAGCAGTACTTC. Its translation: CAISDPTPGVGGNYEQYF.

The chain links TRBV6-5 to TRBJ1-6, with D perhaps TRBD1 (5 bases). This CDR3 has 15 residues. Germline assignment: CDR1 MNHEY and CDR2 SVGAGI. V lost 6 bases to trimming and J lost 7 bases, with 16 bases between them. In DNA, the CDR3 is TGTGCCAGCAGACCCCTTCAGGGCACCAATTCACCCCTCCACTTT. This gives the protein CASRPLQGTNSPLHF.

The gene calls are TRBV2 and TRBJ1-1, with 10 bases identical to TRBD1. Germline lookup yields CDR1 SNHLY and CDR2 FYNNEI. The CDR3 runs to 15 residues. The J segment lost 4 bases and the V segment lost 3 bases, leaving 5 bases of the junction unmatched. The CDR3 bases are TGTGCCAGCAGTGATCCCCGGACAGGGGGCACTGAAGCTTTCTTT. This sequence encodes CASSDPRTGGTEAFF. The full variable domain, completed using reference TRBV2 and TRBJ1-1, is EPEVTQTPSHQVTQMGQEVILRCVPISNHLYFYWYRQILGQKVEFLVSFYNNEISEKSEIFDDQFSVERPDGSNFTLKIRSTKLEDSAMYFCASSDPRTGGTEAFFGQGTRLTVV.

The rearrangement uses TRBV6-5 and TRBJ1-1, with D possibly matching TRBD1 (5 bases). Germline V lookup: CDR1 MNHEY, CDR2 SVGAGI. The CDR3 runs 14 residues. Between the trimmed V and J ends, which lost 5 bases and 4 bases, there was a span of 14 bases. The CDR3 bases are TGTGCCAGCAGTACCGGAGGGGTGAGCACTGAAGCTTTCTTT. This sequence encodes CASSTGGVSTEAFF.

V gene TRBV4-1 combines with J gene TRBJ1-4; D perhaps matches TRBD1 (5 bases). Germline CDR1 reads MGHRA; CDR2 reads YSYEKL. V gave up 2 bases and J gave up 8 bases, with 12 bases separating them. This CDR3 is 14 amino acids long. The CDR3 loop is CASSQLEGNEKLFF. CDR3 nucleotides: TGCGCCAGCAGCCAACTGGAGGGGAACGAAAAACTGTTTTTT.

This clone is a singleton in its sample. Other DNA sequences of this sample code for an identical CDR3. The chain uses TRBV27 and TRBJ2-7, with 10 nucleotides matching TRBD2. Losses at the gene ends were 2 bases for V and 3 bases for J; bases not matched to a gene: 4. This CDR3 has 15 amino acids. CDR1 is MNHEY and CDR2 is SMNVEV in the germline V gene (reference sequence). This CDR3 reads CASSLASGGFYEQYF. In nucleotides, the CDR3 is TGTGCCAGCAGTTTAGCTAGCGGGGGCTTCTACGAGCAGTACTTC.

This chain links TRBV7-3 with TRBJ2-3; no clear D. Trimming stripped 3 bases from V and 2 bases from J, with 15 bases between. CDR1 is SGHTA and CDR2 is FQGTGA in the germline V gene. The CDR3 is 16 amino acids. The DNA for the CDR3 is TGTGCCAGCAGCTTCCATGGAGTGGTGAACACAGATACGCAGTATTTT. Translated: CASSFHGVVNTDTQYF.

For the CDR3, the DNA is TGTGCCAGCAGTTTTGGGACAGGGTCCTACAATGAGCAGTTCTTC. Its translation is CASSFGTGSYNEQFF. The chain carries TRBV27 and TRBJ2-1, with 9 bases matching TRBD1. Germline CDR1 MNHEY, CDR2 SMNVEV (reference sequence). The CDR3 spans 15 residues. The V and J ends lost 3 bases and 1 base, in that order; junction bases with no gene match: 1.

This sequence joins TRBV29-1 and TRBJ2-7; 9 nucleotides agree with TRBD1. The CDR3 consists of 12 residues. V shed 3 bases and J 3 bases; nucleotides not matched to a gene: 0. Germline-derived CDR1 and CDR2 are SQVTM and ANQGSEA. As DNA, the CDR3 is TGCAGCGTTGAGGGACAGGGCTACGAGCAGTACTTC. Translating it yields CSVEGQGYEQYF.

The chain combines TRBV4-2 with TRBJ2-3; D might be TRBD2 (6 bases). Trimming pared 0 bases from V and 8 bases from J, leaving 12 bases between. Per the germline V gene, CDR1 is LGHNA and CDR2 is YNFKEQ. The CDR3 covers 14 residues. The CDR3 DNA is TGTGCCAGCAGCCAAGAAGCGGGCCCCTCTACGCAGTATTTT. It is translated as CASSQEAGPSTQYF.

V and J are TRBV5-1 and TRBJ1-1; 8 bases match TRBD1. The CDR3 has 14 amino acids. Germline-derived CDR1 and CDR2 are SGHRS and YFSETQ. V dropped 5 bases and J dropped 2; count of bases not matched to a gene: 5. The CDR3 spells CASRTQGANTEAFF. In DNA, the CDR3 is TGCGCCAGCAGAACTCAGGGGGCAAACACTGAAGCTTTCTTT. Full variable domain (rest looked up from reference TRBV5-1 and TRBJ1-1): KAGVTQTPRYLIKTRGQQVTLSCSPISGHRSVSWYQQTPGQGLQFLFEYFSETQRNKGNFPGRFSGRQFSNSRSEMNVSTLELGDSALYLCASRTQGANTEAFFGQGTRLTVV.

The gene calls are TRBV27 and TRBJ1-4; D is perhaps TRBD1 (5 bases). CDR3 length: 13 amino acids. Germline-derived CDR1 and CDR2 are MNHEY and SMNVEV (reference sequence). The ends were cut back, 5 bases at V and 8 bases at J, with 12 bases in the middle. CDR3: CASSRQRGEKLFF. In DNA form, the CDR3 reads TGTGCCAGCAGTCGGCAGCGGGGGGAAAAACTGTTTTTT.

CDR3 loop: CASSPPPGDTQYF. DNA of the CDR3: TGTGCCAGCAGCCCGCCACCGGGGGATACGCAGTATTTT. This chain joins TRBV4-2 and TRBJ2-3; possibly TRBD2 for D (5 bases). V was cut by 4 bases and J by 6 bases, with 11 bases left in between. This CDR3 is 13 amino acids long. The germline V gene encodes CDR1 LGHNA and CDR2 YNFKEQ.

The chain recombines TRBV19 with TRBJ2-3; 10 bases agree with TRBD2. CDR3 length: 14 amino acids. Germline V gives CDR1 LNHDA, CDR2 SQIVND (reference sequence). The ends lost 4 bases at V and 7 bases at J; junction bases unmatched: 5. This chain's CDR3 is CASSRASGGYTQYF. CDR3 nucleotides: TGTGCCAGTAGTAGGGCTAGCGGGGGATATACGCAGTATTTT.

The chain joins TRBV2 to TRBJ2-2, with a possible D match to TRBD2 (5 bases). Germline V gene lookup returns CDR1 SNHLY and CDR2 FYNNEI. The CDR3 is 15 residues long. V gave up 2 bases and J gave up 5 bases, with 12 bases separating them. For the CDR3, the DNA is TGTGCCAGCAGTGAAATCGAGGGATGGACCGGGGAGCTGTTTTTT. Amino acid sequence: CASSEIEGWTGELFF.

This chain connects TRBV10-3 to TRBJ1-5; 7 bases line up with TRBD1. V shed 6 bases, J shed 2 bases, and the junction held 4 bases outside the gene matches. The CDR3 contains 14 residues. Per the germline V gene, CDR1 is ENHRY and CDR2 is SYGVKD. DNA of the CDR3: TGTGCCATCAGCCCCGACAGGGGCAATCAGCCCCAGCATTTT. It specifies CAISPDRGNQPQHF.

The chain couples TRBV12-3 or TRBV12-4 to TRBJ2-7; D is perhaps TRBD2 (6 bases). V lost 10 bases, J lost 3 bases, and 10 bases lay in between. The length of the CDR3 is 11 residues. CDR3 DNA: TGTGCCACCGGGCGGGGCTACGAGCAGTACTTC. The encoded protein is CATGRGYEQYF.

The chain links TRBV3-1 (or the pseudogene TRBV3-2) to TRBJ1-4; D unresolved. This CDR3 spans 14 amino acids. Germline CDR1 and CDR2: LGHDT and YNNKEL (reference sequence). Trimming removed 4 bases from V and 7 bases from J, with 13 bases in between. The CDR3: CASSPGPRGEKLFF. CDR3 in DNA: TGTGCCAGCAGCCCCGGTCCCCGCGGTGAAAAACTGTTTTTT.

The chain employs TRBV7-2 and TRBJ1-1, with TRBD1 as a possible D gene (6 bases). The CDR3 runs 14 residues. V gave up 5 bases and J gave up 7 bases, with 17 bases separating them. Germline loops: CDR1 SGHTA, CDR2 FQGNSA. The CDR3 is CASSPLTGISEAFF. CDR3 DNA: TGTGCCAGCAGCCCCCTTACAGGGATCAGTGAAGCTTTCTTT.

This chain links TRBV10-3 with TRBJ2-7, with 7 nucleotides matching TRBD1. In germline, CDR1 is ENHRY, CDR2 SYGVKD. After removal of 4 bases from V and 2 bases from J, the junction contained 8 bases not matched to a gene. The CDR3 has 15 amino acids. CDR3 protein: CAISGRGLTTYEQYF. CDR3 sequence (DNA): TGTGCCATCAGTGGAAGGGGGCTAACCACCTACGAGCAGTACTTC.

CDR3 DNA: TGTGCCAGCAGCTTCACAGGCGCCACTGAAGCTTTCTTT. It translates to CASSFTGATEAFF. The chain recombines TRBV7-3 with TRBJ1-1, with a weak D call TRBD1 (5 bases). The CDR3 has 13 amino acids. Trimming took off 3 bases at V and 4 bases at J, with 9 bases between the two ends. CDR1 is SGHTA, CDR2 FQGTGA, per germline.

The chain is built from TRBV2 and TRBJ2-7; D possibly corresponds to TRBD1 (6 bases). Trimming took off 2 bases at V and 2 bases at J, with 10 bases between the two ends. The CDR3 has 14 amino acids. Germline assignment: CDR1 SNHLY and CDR2 FYNNEI. In nucleotides, the CDR3 is TGTGCCAGCAGTGAACAGGACAGAGCCTACGAGCAGTACTTC. This gives the protein CASSEQDRAYEQYF.

The chain links TRBV6-5 to TRBJ2-7; D remains ambiguous. The CDR3 consists of 13 residues. Germline CDR1 is MNHEY and CDR2 is SVGAGI. Trimming left V 0 bases short and J 4 bases short, with 7 bases between. CDR3 bases: TGTGCCAGCAGTTACTCGAGGAGATACGAGCAGTACTTC. It codes for CASSYSRRYEQYF.

The chain combines TRBV6-1 with TRBJ2-1, with 8 bases fitting TRBD2. Germline values: CDR1 MNHNS, CDR2 SASEGT. The CDR3 contains 17 residues. The junction had 8 bases not matched to a gene; V was cut back by 4 bases and J by 0 bases. The CDR3 DNA is TGTGCCAGCAGTGGAATACCGGGGGGGAGCTCCTACAATGAGCAGTTCTTC. Translated: CASSGIPGGSSYNEQFF.